This T cell receptor (beta chain) was profiled in a study of blood T cells in healthy people across ages. Overall study findings and caveats: Compared with aged donors, long-lived donors showed fewer expanded clones, suggesting selection.

Then a second PCR, running roughly 7 to 11 cycles, was carried out with a sample-barcoded 5' primer and a J-beta primer mix. Per-sample output comprised a minimum of 2.5 million paired-end reads containing CDR3. TCRdb used MiXCR to reprocess the 5' RACE reads, holding one entry per CDR3 protein. The sample contains hundreds of thousands of distinct CDR3 sequences, 45% to 50% of which appear only once. The CDR3 sequence is 14 residues long. The germline CDR1 and CDR2 sequences are KGHDR and SFDVKD. On this clonotype itself: Its specificity is not known. One junction end disagrees with the germline gene, perhaps due to a read error.

Sequenced input: blood. The clonotype comes from a woman in her fifties or sixties in good health. V usage is TRBV24-1 and J usage is TRBJ1-2; 7 bases agree with TRBD1. In nucleotides, the CDR3 is TGTGCCACCAGTGGGGACAGATCCAACTATGGCTCCACCTTC. Translating it yields CATSGDRSNYGSTF.